This T cell receptor beta chain was recovered during a study of blood T cell repertoires in COVID-19. CDR1 and CDR2 (germline): SNHLY, FYNNEI. V was pared by 4 bases and J by 3 bases, with 9 bases between. The CDR3 has 14 amino acids. Assay used: immunoSEQ multiplex PCR; TCRdb lists only in-frame clones, some missing. The data show under 250,000 clones, roughly 86% seen once. The receptor's source is a woman of 80 years or more with COVID-19, enrolled during active disease. The sample was peripheral blood. The chain is built from TRBV2 and TRBJ1-4; no definite D call. The CDR3 protein is CASSGSLANEKLFF. CDR3 coding DNA: TGTGCCAGCAGTGGGAGCCTCGCTAATGAAAAACTGTTTTTT. Drawing the rest from reference TRBV2 and TRBJ1-4, the complete variable domain is EPEVTQTPSHQVTQMGQEVILRCVPISNHLYFYWYRQILGQKVEFLVSFYNNEISEKSEIFDDQFSVERPDGSNFTLKIRSTKLEDSAMYFCASSGSLANEKLFFGSGTQLSVL.